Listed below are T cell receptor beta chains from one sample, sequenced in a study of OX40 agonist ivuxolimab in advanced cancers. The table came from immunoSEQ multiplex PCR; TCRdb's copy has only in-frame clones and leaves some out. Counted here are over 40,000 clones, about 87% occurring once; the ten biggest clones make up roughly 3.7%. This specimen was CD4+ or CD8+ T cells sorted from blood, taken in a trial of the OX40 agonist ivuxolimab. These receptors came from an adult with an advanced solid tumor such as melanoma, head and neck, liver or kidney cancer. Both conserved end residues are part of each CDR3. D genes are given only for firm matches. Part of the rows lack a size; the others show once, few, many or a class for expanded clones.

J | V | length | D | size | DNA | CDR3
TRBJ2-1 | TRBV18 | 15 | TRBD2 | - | TGTGCCAGCTCAAAAAGAGCGGGGCAGAGGAATGAGCAGTTCTTC | CASSKRAGQRNEQFF
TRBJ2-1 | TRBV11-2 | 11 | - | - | TGTGCCAGTAGACGTAAGGATGAGCAGTTCTTC | CASRRKDEQFF
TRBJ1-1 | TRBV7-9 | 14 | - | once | TGTGCCAGCAGCTTAGATCGCAGGGACGCTGAAGCTTTCTTT | CASSLDRRDAEAFF
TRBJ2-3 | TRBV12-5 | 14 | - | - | TGTGCTAGTGGTTTACAGGGCGGCACAGATACGCAGTATTTT | CASGLQGGTDTQYF
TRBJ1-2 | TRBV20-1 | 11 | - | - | TGCAGTGCTAGGTCAGGGTTGGGCTACACCTTC | CSARSGLGYTF
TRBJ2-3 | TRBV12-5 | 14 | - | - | TGTGCTAGTGGTTTGGAAGGCGGCACAGATACGCAGTATTTT | CASGLEGGTDTQYF
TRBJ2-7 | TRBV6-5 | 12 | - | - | TGTGCCAGCAAGAGCCCTTCCTACGAGCAGTACTTC | CASKSPSYEQYF
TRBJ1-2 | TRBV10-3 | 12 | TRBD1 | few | TGTGCCATCAGCGGGACAGACTATGGCTACACCTTC | CAISGTDYGYTF
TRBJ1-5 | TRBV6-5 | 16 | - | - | TGTGCCAGCAGTTACAGGAGGGTTTCGAGCAATCAGCCCCAGCATTTT | CASSYRRVSSNQPQHF
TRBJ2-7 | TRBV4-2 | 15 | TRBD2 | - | TGTGCCAGCAGCCTAGGGACTAGCGGGATCTACGAGCAGTACTTC | CASSLGTSGIYEQYF
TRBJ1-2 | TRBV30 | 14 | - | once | TGTGCCTGGACTAGGGGCCCAGGTAACTATGGCTACACCTTC | CAWTRGPGNYGYTF
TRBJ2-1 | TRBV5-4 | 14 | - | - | TGTGCCAGCAGCTTGGCTAGCTCCTACAATGAGCAGTTCTTC | CASSLASSYNEQFF
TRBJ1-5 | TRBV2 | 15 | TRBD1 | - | TGTGCCAGCTCTACCTGGACAGGGTCCAATCAGCCCCAGCATTTT | CASSTWTGSNQPQHF
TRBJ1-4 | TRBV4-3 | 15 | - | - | TGCGCCAGCAGCCCCTACAGGCAATCTAATGAAAAACTGTTTTTT | CASSPYRQSNEKLFF
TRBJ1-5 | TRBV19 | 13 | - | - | TGTGCCAGTAGTATAGTAGAAATATCGCCCCAGCATTTT | CASSIVEISPQHF
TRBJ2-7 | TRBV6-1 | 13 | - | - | TGTGCCAGCAGTGAGGACTTCCACTACGAGCAGTACTTC | CASSEDFHYEQYF
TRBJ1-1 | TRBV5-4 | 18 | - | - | TGTGCCAGCAGCTTTATCTCCCACCAAACTCCCCGAGGGACTGAAGCTTTCTTT | CASSFISHQTPRGTEAFF
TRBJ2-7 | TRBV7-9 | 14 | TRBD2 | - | TGTGCCAGCAGCTTGGCTAGCGGGCGGTACGAGCAGTACTTC | CASSLASGRYEQYF
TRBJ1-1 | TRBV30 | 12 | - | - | TGTGCCTACACGGCCAGGGGCACTGAAGCTTTCTTT | CAYTARGTEAFF
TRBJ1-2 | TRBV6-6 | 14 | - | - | TGTGCCAGCAGTTACCCCGGAATTAACTATGGCTACACCTTC | CASSYPGINYGYTF
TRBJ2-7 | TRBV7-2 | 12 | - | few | TGTGCCAGCAGCTTAGGCAGGGGCGAGCAGTACTTC | CASSLGRGEQYF
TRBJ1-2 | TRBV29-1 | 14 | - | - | TGCAGCGTTGAAGGGTGGCTTTCTAACTATGGCTACACCTTC | CSVEGWLSNYGYTF
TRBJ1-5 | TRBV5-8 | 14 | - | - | TGTGCCAGCAGCTCTACAGGTCGAGAGAGGCCCCAGCATTTT | CASSSTGRERPQHF
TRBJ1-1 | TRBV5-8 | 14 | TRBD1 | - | TGTGCCAGCAGCCGTGGACAGGGGGTTGCTGAAGCTTTCTTT | CASSRGQGVAEAFF
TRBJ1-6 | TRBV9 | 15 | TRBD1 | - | TGTGCCAGCAGCGTGATGACAGGGATGGTGTCACCCCTCCACTTT | CASSVMTGMVSPLHF
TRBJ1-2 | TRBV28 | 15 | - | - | TGTGCCAGCAGTTTATCTAACAGGGCCGAATATGGCTACACCTTC | CASSLSNRAEYGYTF
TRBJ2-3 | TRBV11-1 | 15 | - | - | TGTGCCAGCAGCTTAATTGGGACTAGCACAGATACGCAGTATTTT | CASSLIGTSTDTQYF
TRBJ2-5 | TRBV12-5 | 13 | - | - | TGTGCTAGTGCCCGGAGCAACCAAGAGACCCAGTACTTC | CASARSNQETQYF
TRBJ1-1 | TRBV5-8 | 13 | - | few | TGTGCCAGCAGCTTGGGCGGAAACACTGAAGCTTTCTTT | CASSLGGNTEAFF
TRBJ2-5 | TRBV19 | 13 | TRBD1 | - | TGTGCCAGTAAGGGACAGGGGGCAAGGGAGCAGTACTTC | CASKGQGAREQYF
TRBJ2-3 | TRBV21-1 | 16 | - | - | TGTGCCAGCAGCAAAGCGGTCGGGAGGGCCGTAGATACGCAGTATTTT | CASSKAVGRAVDTQYF
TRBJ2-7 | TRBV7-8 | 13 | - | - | TGTGCCAGCAGCTTAGGCAGGAGTTACGAGCAGTACTTC | CASSLGRSYEQYF
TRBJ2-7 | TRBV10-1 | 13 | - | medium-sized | TGCGCCAGCAGTGAAGAACAGCGAGGGCAGCAGTACTTC | CASSEEQRGQQYF
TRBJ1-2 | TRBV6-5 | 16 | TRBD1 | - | TGTGCCAGCAGTTTGGGAGGGGGCAGAATTTGGGATGGCTACACCTTC | CASSLGGGRIWDGYTF
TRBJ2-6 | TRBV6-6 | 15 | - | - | TGTGCCAGCAGTTATTTGGGGGCTGGGGCCAACGTCCTGACTTTC | CASSYLGAGANVLTF
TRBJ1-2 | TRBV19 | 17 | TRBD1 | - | TGTGCCAGTAGTATCGACAGGGGGCGAGGAAGGGGCTATGGCTACACCTTC | CASSIDRGRGRGYGYTF
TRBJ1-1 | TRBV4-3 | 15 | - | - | TGCGCCAGCAGCCAAGAAGGGGGTCAGAACACTGAAGCTTTCTTT | CASSQEGGQNTEAFF
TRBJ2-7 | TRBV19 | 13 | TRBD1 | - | TGTGCCAGTAAGGGACAGGGGGCAAGGGAGCAGTACTTC | CASKGQGAREQYF
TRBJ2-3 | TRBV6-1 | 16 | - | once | TGTGCCAGCAGTGAAGCACCGGGGGCGGGCACAGATACGCAGTATTTT | CASSEAPGAGTDTQYF
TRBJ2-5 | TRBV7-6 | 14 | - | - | TGTGCCAGCAGCTTAGGCATACTGCGAGAGACCCAGTACTTC | CASSLGILRETQYF
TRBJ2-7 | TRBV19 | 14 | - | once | TGTGCCAGTAGTATGATCCCGATCGTGAGTGGGCAGTACTTC | CASSMIPIVSGQYF
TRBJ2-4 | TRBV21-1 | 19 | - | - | TGTGCCAGCAGCAAAACCGAAGGCCTACTAGCGACCCTCCCAAACATTCAGTACTTC | CASSKTEGLLATLPNIQYF
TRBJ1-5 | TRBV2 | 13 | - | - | TGTGCCAGCAGTCCCAACTGGGACCAGCCCCAGCATTTT | CASSPNWDQPQHF
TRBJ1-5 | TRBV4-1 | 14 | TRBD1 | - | TGCGCCAGCAGCCACCAGGGGGTCAATCAGCCCCAGCATTTT | CASSHQGVNQPQHF
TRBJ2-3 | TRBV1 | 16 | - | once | TGCACCAGCAGGCCTTTCGGGAGAGCCCCTCCAGATACGCAGTATTTT | CTSRPFGRAPPDTQYF
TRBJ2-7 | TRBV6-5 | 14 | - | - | TGTGCCAGCAGTTACTCACGCCAGGGATACGAGCAGTACTTC | CASSYSRQGYEQYF
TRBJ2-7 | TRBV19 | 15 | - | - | TGTGCCAGTAGTATACCAGGGGCGATTGCCTACGAGCAGTACTTC | CASSIPGAIAYEQYF
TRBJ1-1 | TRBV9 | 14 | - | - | TGTGCCAGCAGCCCAAGGGAGTCGAACACTGAAGCTTTCTTT | CASSPRESNTEAFF